The 25 T cell receptor beta chains below come from one sample, sequenced in a study of cytotoxic CD8 clonotypes in ibrutinib-treated CLL. Only in-frame clones appear in the TCRdb table, and some are missing; sequencing was by immunoSEQ multiplex PCR. This table has fewer than 200,000 clones, under 85% appearing once. Here the sequenced sample was PBMCs, taken after 24 months of ibrutinib treatment. These receptors originate from a human donor with chronic lymphocytic leukemia.

V and J are TRBV6-5 and TRBJ1-2; D is unclear. The CDR3 runs 15 residues. The V gene lost 2 bases and the J gene lost 0 bases, with 10 bases spanning the gap. In germline, CDR1 is MNHEY, CDR2 SVGAGI. In DNA, the CDR3 is TGTGCCAGCAGTTACACGGCCTCAGCTAACTATGGCTACACCTTC. This encodes CASSYTASANYGYTF.

The V gene is TRBV27, the J gene TRBJ2-3, with D possibly matching TRBD2 (5 bases). Germline assignment: CDR1 MNHEY and CDR2 SMNVEV (reference sequence). Deletions cut 6 bases from V and 1 base from J, with 5 bases between. The CDR3 is 12 residues long. The CDR3 sequence is CASRRGTDTQYF. CDR3 sequence (DNA): TGTGCCAGCAGGAGGGGCACAGATACGCAGTATTTT.

The chain is built from TRBV28 and TRBJ2-3; 11 bases line up with TRBD2. With 0 bases clipped from V and 3 bases from J, the junction kept 2 bases outside the gene matches. The germline CDR1 and CDR2 sequences are MDHEN and SYDVKM. The CDR3 is made up of 16 amino acids. The CDR3, as DNA: TGTGCCAGCAGTTTATGGGGGACTAGCGGTACAGATACGCAGTATTTT. Translation: CASSLWGTSGTDTQYF.

This clone has more than one count but fewer than ten. The chain uses TRBV25-1 and TRBJ1-2; tentatively, D is TRBD1 (6 bases). The CDR3 runs to 16 residues. Germline-derived CDR1 and CDR2 are MGHDK and SYGVNS. Trimming left V 4 bases short and J 1 base short, with 16 bases between. CDR3 amino acids: CASSATTGGYNYGYTF. DNA for the CDR3: TGTGCCAGCAGTGCCACGACAGGAGGCTATAACTATGGCTACACCTTC.

The genes are TRBV18 and TRBJ2-5; the match to TRBD2 covers 7 bases. CDR1 is KGHSH, CDR2 LQKENI, per germline. This CDR3 region has 14 residues. Losses at the gene ends were 4 bases for V and 3 bases for J; bases not matched to a gene: 5. The CDR3 nucleotides read TGTGCCAGCTCACGCGGGAGTGGAAAAGAGACCCAGTACTTC. Protein sequence: CASSRGSGKETQYF.

The chain has TRBV7-9 and TRBJ1-4, with D maybe TRBD1 (5 bases). Trimming shortened V by 5 bases and J by 3 bases, and 10 bases separated the two germline ends. The CDR3 covers 14 residues. CDR1 and CDR2 (germline): SEHNR, FQNEAQ (reference sequence). CDR3 sequence: CASSVGGANEKLFF. In DNA, the CDR3 is TGTGCCAGCAGCGTGGGGGGAGCTAATGAAAAACTGTTTTTT.

The V gene is TRBV29-1, the J gene TRBJ2-2, with 16 bases fitting TRBD2. The CDR3 is 17 amino acids. The ends lost 4 bases at V and 4 bases at J; junction bases unmatched: 6. From germline, CDR1 is SQVTM and CDR2 ANQGSEA. CDR3 bases: TGCAGCGTTGCGGGACTAGCGGGAGGGCCGGGCACCGGGGAGCTGTTTTTT. Its protein product is CSVAGLAGGPGTGELFF.

The V call is TRBV7-9, the J call TRBJ2-7, with a weak D call TRBD1 (6 bases). This CDR3 is built from 14 residues. Per germline, CDR1 SEHNR and CDR2 FQNEAQ (reference sequence). V lost 4 bases and J lost 5, with 15 bases in between. Here the CDR3 DNA reads TGTGCCAGCAGCTCAGCCGGGACACTAGACGAGCAGTACTTC. This translates into CASSSAGTLDEQYF. The whole variable domain, filled in from reference TRBV7-9 and TRBJ2-7, reads DTGVSQNPRHKITKRGQNVTFRCDPISEHNRLYWYRQTLGQGPEFLTYFQNEAQLEKSRLLSDRFSAERPKGSFSTLEIQRTEQGDSAMYLCASSSAGTLDEQYFGPGTRLTVT.

The chain recombines TRBV29-1 with TRBJ2-7; 8 bases fit TRBD2. Per germline, CDR1 SQVTM and CDR2 ANQGSEA. V was clipped by 0 bases and J by 2 bases; unmatched bases: 3. The CDR3 has 14 residues. The DNA for the CDR3 is TGCAGCGTTGAAGAGCGGGAGGCCCCCTACGAGCAGTACTTC. This translates into CSVEEREAPYEQYF.

This rearrangement joins TRBV28 to TRBJ1-4, with TRBD1 as a possible D gene (5 bases). Trimming stripped 7 bases from V and 1 base from J, with 10 bases between. The CDR3 consists of 14 residues. Germline assignment: CDR1 MDHEN and CDR2 SYDVKM. This chain's CDR3 is CASTPRVTNEKLFF. The CDR3 DNA reads TGTGCCAGCACCCCCAGGGTAACTAATGAAAAACTGTTTTTT.

The J gene is TRBJ2-1, the V gene TRBV7-9, with TRBD1 as a possible D gene (5 bases). Germline V lookup: CDR1 SEHNR, CDR2 FQNEAQ (reference sequence). The V end was cut by 1 base, the J end by 4 bases, with 11 bases between. The CDR3 contains 15 residues. DNA for the CDR3: TGTGCCAGCAGCTTAGTTAGGGGCTCATACAATGAGCAGTTCTTC. Translated: CASSLVRGSYNEQFF.

This sequence joins TRBV9 and TRBJ2-7; D assignment may be TRBD1 or TRBD2 (5 bases each). Germline V gene data show CDR1 as SGDLS and CDR2 as YYNGEE. The length of the CDR3 is 16 residues. The V end was cut by 0 bases, the J end by 7 bases, with 20 bases between. CDR3 region: CASSVGGTSGPGEQYF. Written as DNA, the CDR3 is TGTGCCAGCAGCGTAGGCGGCACATCGGGGCCGGGGGAGCAGTACTTC.

This rearrangement joins TRBV19 to TRBJ1-1; TRBD1 might be the D (6 bases). Between the trimmed V and J ends, which lost 4 bases and 2 bases, there was a span of 23 bases. Germline V gene sequence: CDR1 LNHDA, CDR2 SQIVND (reference sequence). This CDR3 is built from 18 residues. CDR3 DNA: TGTGCCAGTAGTACGCGAAGAGGGGGTGGTAGTGGTAACACTGAAGCTTTCTTT. It encodes CASSTRRGGGSGNTEAFF. The full variable domain, with the rest looked up from reference TRBV19 and TRBJ1-1, is DGGITQSPKYLFRKEGQNVTLSCEQNLNHDAMYWYRQDPGQGLRLIYYSQIVNDFQKGDIAEGYSVSREKKESFPLTVTSAQKNPTAFYLCASSTRRGGGSGNTEAFFGQGTRLTVV.

The rearrangement uses TRBV28 and TRBJ2-4, with D possibly TRBD1 on 6 matching bases. The V end lost 10 bases, the J end lost 0 bases, and 16 bases lay between the germline ends. Looked up from germline, CDR1 is MDHEN and CDR2 is SYDVKM. The length of the CDR3 is 15 residues. CDR3 in DNA: TGTGCCATCGAAACAGGGTCCCTAGCCAAAAACATTCAGTACTTC. Residues: CAIETGSLAKNIQYF.

J is TRBJ1-2 and V is TRBV2; D is unclear. CDR3 length: 13 residues. CDR1 and CDR2 from the germline V gene are SNHLY and FYNNEI. V was clipped by 9 bases and J by 0 bases, with 11 bases between them. The CDR3 DNA reads as TGTGCCAGAGAAAGATTAGCTAACTATGGCTACACCTTC. It is translated as CARERLANYGYTF.

The chain is built from TRBV7-2 and TRBJ1-4; D gene unclear. Trimming cost V 2 bases and J 5 bases, with 6 bases left between them. This CDR3 has 13 amino acids. Germline assignment: CDR1 SGHTA and CDR2 FQGNSA. The CDR3 DNA reads TGTGCCAGCAGCTTATTACCGAATGAAAAACTGTTTTTT. It is translated as CASSLLPNEKLFF.

The chain employs TRBV2 and TRBJ2-7, with D tentatively TRBD1 (6 bases). V lost 6 bases and J lost 0, with 21 bases in between. Germline V gene lookup returns CDR1 SNHLY and CDR2 FYNNEI. This CDR3 has 17 residues. The CDR3 nucleotides are TGTGCCAGCAGAGGCAGGGGAGAGAGGTCCAGCTCCTACGAGCAGTACTTC. Amino acids: CASRGRGERSSSYEQYF.

The V call is TRBV7-2, the J call TRBJ1-4; perhaps TRBD1 as D (5 bases). The CDR3 is 15 amino acids. V lost 1 base to trimming and J lost 3 bases, with 9 bases between them. CDR1 and CDR2 (germline): SGHTA, FQGNSA. The CDR3 sequence is CASSLVQTANEKLFF. The CDR3 coding sequence is TGTGCCAGCAGCTTAGTCCAGACAGCTAATGAAAAACTGTTTTTT.

This sequence joins TRBV5-4 and TRBJ1-2; D possibly corresponds to TRBD1 (6 bases). With 0 bases removed from V and 10 bases from J, the gap between germline ends came to 13 bases. There are 13 residues in the CDR3. Germline lookup yields CDR1 SGHNT and CDR2 YYREEE (reference sequence). The DNA of the CDR3 is TGTGCCAGCAGCTTGGGACAGGAGCCCTACTACACCTTC. This translates into CASSLGQEPYYTF.

The chain couples TRBV28 to TRBJ2-5; the D gene is possibly TRBD2 (6 bases). Germline-derived CDR1 and CDR2 are MDHEN and SYDVKM. The CDR3 contains 16 residues. With 4 bases removed from V and 0 bases from J, the gap between germline ends came to 15 bases. Written as DNA, the CDR3 is TGTGCCAGCAGTTCCCCCCTAGCGTCTGACCAAGAGACCCAGTACTTC. Encoded protein: CASSSPLASDQETQYF. Filled out from reference TRBV28 and TRBJ2-5, the complete variable domain reads DVKVTQSSRYLVKRTGEKVFLECVQDMDHENMFWYRQDPGLGLRLIYFSYDVKMKEKGDIPEGYSVSREKKERFSLILESASTNQTSMYLCASSSPLASDQETQYFGPGTRLLVL.

This clone has a single count. The chain links TRBV4-1 to TRBJ1-4; a weak D match, TRBD1 (6 bases). The CDR3 is 13 residues long. Per the germline V gene, CDR1 is MGHRA and CDR2 is YSYEKL. Trimming took 4 bases from V and 7 from J, leaving 10 bases between them. Here the CDR3 DNA reads TGCGCCAGCAGCCGCGGGACAACTGAAAAACTGTTTTTT. Residues: CASSRGTTEKLFF.

Only a few counts were recorded for this clone. This rearrangement joins TRBV25-1 to TRBJ2-7; perhaps TRBD1 as D (6 bases). The CDR3 spans 15 residues. Germline V gene data show CDR1 as MGHDK and CDR2 as SYGVNS. Trimming took off 1 base at V and 11 bases at J, with 21 bases between the two ends. Here the CDR3 reads CASSESGSGECSEYF. CDR3 DNA: TGTGCCAGCAGTGAATCCGGGTCAGGGGAATGTTCGGAGTACTTC.

This chain joins TRBV28 and TRBJ1-1, with D perhaps matching TRBD1 (5 bases). V was clipped by 0 bases and J by 1 base, with 9 bases between them. The CDR3 has 15 residues. Germline V gene sequence: CDR1 MDHEN, CDR2 SYDVKM. CDR3 protein: CASSLWGGQNTEAFF. For the CDR3, the DNA is TGTGCCAGCAGTTTATGGGGGGGTCAGAACACTGAAGCTTTCTTT.

V gene TRBV30 combines with J gene TRBJ1-4; the D gene is possibly TRBD1 (6 bases). In germline, CDR1 is GTSNPN, CDR2 SVGIG (reference sequence). V was clipped by 2 bases and J by 8 bases, with 12 bases between them. The CDR3 covers 13 residues. The CDR3 nucleotides read TGTGCCTGGAGTTTACTAACAGGGGAAAAACTGTTTTTT. Its protein product is CAWSLLTGEKLFF.

This chain connects TRBV5-1 to TRBJ2-2, with 11 bases matching TRBD2. With V trimmed by 4 bases and J by 6 bases, 8 bases remained unmatched. Germline lookup yields CDR1 SGHRS and CDR2 YFSETQ. The CDR3 sequence is 16 residues long. CDR3 sequence (DNA): TGCGCCAGCAGCGCCAGACTAGCGGGGCCCCCCGGGGAGCTGTTTTTT. The encoded protein is CASSARLAGPPGELFF. Combining the CDR3 with reference TRBV5-1 and TRBJ2-2 gives the whole variable domain KAGVTQTPRYLIKTRGQQVTLSCSPISGHRSVSWYQQTPGQGLQFLFEYFSETQRNKGNFPGRFSGRQFSNSRSEMNVSTLELGDSALYLCASSARLAGPPGELFFGEGSRLTVL.